Listed below are T cell receptor beta chains from one sample, sequenced in a study of control samples from healthy donors and cancer patients. TCRdb's copy holds only in-frame clones and misses some; the assay was immunoSEQ multiplex PCR. Here the sample spans some 100,000 clones, about 86% being singletons. Sample: blood. These receptors originate from a man younger than 40 in good health. Both conserved end residues are part of each CDR3. The D gene is left open where the match is weak. Clone size is given for some rows only: seen once, a few or many times, or a class if the clone is expanded.

CDR3 DNA	CDR3 protein	J gene	clone size	V gene	D gene
TGTGCCAGCTCTTCACTCTTTACTGGGTCCTACGAGCAGTACTTC	CASSSLFTGSYEQYF	TRBJ2-7	NA	TRBV7-2	NA
TGTGCCAGTAGTTACTGGGGACAGGGAATAGGCTACACCTTC	CASSYWGQGIGYTF	TRBJ1-2	once	TRBV19	TRBD1
TGTGCCAGCAGTTACTCTTCGTCCAATGAGCAGTTCTTC	CASSYSSSNEQFF	TRBJ2-1	NA	TRBV6-2/TRBV6-3	NA
TGTGCCTGGGTGGGTTTGGGACAGGGCATCACTGAAGCTTTCTTT	CAWVGLGQGITEAFF	TRBJ1-1	NA	TRBV30	TRBD1
TGCAGCGTTGTCTATGGGACGGGTGGCTACACCTTC	CSVVYGTGGYTF	TRBJ1-2	NA	TRBV29-1	NA
TGCGCCAGCAGCTTGATTTACGTTCCGGGGGCGATTAACGAGCAGTACTTC	CASSLIYVPGAINEQYF	TRBJ2-7	NA	TRBV5-1	NA
TGTGCCAGCTCACCATTTGAAGACTCGTCCTACGAGCAGTACTTC	CASSPFEDSSYEQYF	TRBJ2-7	once	TRBV18	NA
TGTGCCACCAGCAGGCGGACTAGCGGGAGAAAAGGTACCGGGGAGCTGTTTTTT	CATSRRTSGRKGTGELFF	TRBJ2-2	NA	TRBV15	TRBD2
TGCGCCAGCAGCCGATGGGGTGCGGACCAAACAACTAATGAAAAACTGTTTTTT	CASSRWGADQTTNEKLFF	TRBJ1-4	NA	TRBV5-1	NA
TGTGCCACCAGTGGGACAGGGAATCAGCCCCAGCATTTT	CATSGTGNQPQHF	TRBJ1-5	few	TRBV24-1	TRBD1
TGTGCCAGCAGCTCTAGGGGGAGCGGGAACACAGATACGCAGTATTTT	CASSSRGSGNTDTQYF	TRBJ2-3	NA	TRBV9	NA
TGTGCCAGCAGTGACTCCCGGGACAGGGGGCAGGATCAGCCCCAGCATTTT	CASSDSRDRGQDQPQHF	TRBJ1-5	few	TRBV6-4	TRBD1
TGTGCCAGCAGCTTAGATTTTCGGCGGGACAGAGTTTGGGATGAGCAGTTCTTC	CASSLDFRRDRVWDEQFF	TRBJ2-1	NA	TRBV7-9	NA
TGTGCCAGCAGTGGGACAGCTGCACCCCTCCACTTT	CASSGTAAPLHF	TRBJ1-6	NA	TRBV28	TRBD1
TGCGCCAGCAGCCATCCTAGCGGGAGCTACGAGCAGTACTTC	CASSHPSGSYEQYF	TRBJ2-7	NA	TRBV4-1	TRBD2
TGTGCCAGCAGCCTGTGGGAAGCCGGCACAGATACGCAGTATTTT	CASSLWEAGTDTQYF	TRBJ2-3	NA	TRBV14	NA
TGCGCCAGCAGCCAACGACAAAGGCCCGAGGGAGGGACTGAAGCTTTCTTT	CASSQRQRPEGGTEAFF	TRBJ1-1	NA	TRBV5-1	NA
TGTGCCACCAGCAACCGACAGGGTCAAGAGACCCAGTACTTC	CATSNRQGQETQYF	TRBJ2-5	NA	TRBV15	TRBD1
TGCGCCAGCAGCCAAGATCCGGCAGGGATTTTTTATTCACCCCTCCACTTT	CASSQDPAGIFYSPLHF	TRBJ1-6	NA	TRBV4-1	NA
TGCAGCGTTCTCGGGACTAGCGGGAGTCTTGAGACCCAGTACTTC	CSVLGTSGSLETQYF	TRBJ2-5	NA	TRBV29-1	TRBD2
TGTGCCACCAGTGATTCTCTTGGTGGGCCCCAGCATTTT	CATSDSLGGPQHF	TRBJ1-5	NA	TRBV24-1	NA
TGTGCCAGTAGTTCAGGGACTAGCCAGTACCAAGAGACCCAGTACTTC	CASSSGTSQYQETQYF	TRBJ2-5	NA	TRBV19	TRBD2
TGCGCCAGCAGCCAGTCCTCGGGGGCAGGGAACACTGAAGCTTTCTTT	CASSQSSGAGNTEAFF	TRBJ1-1	few	TRBV4-1	NA
TGTGCCAGCTCGGTAGGGCCGACGAACTACGAGCAGTACTTC	CASSVGPTNYEQYF	TRBJ2-7	NA	TRBV18	NA
TGCGCCAGCAGCTTGGTATCAGTAAACACTGAAGCTTTCTTT	CASSLVSVNTEAFF	TRBJ1-1	NA	TRBV5-1	NA
TGTGCCAGCTCACCACCAGGGTATGGTTCCTACGAGCAGTACTTC	CASSPPGYGSYEQYF	TRBJ2-7	once	TRBV18	NA
TGCGCCAGCAGCCAAAATCCCGGGACATCAAGCTCCTACAATGAGCAGTTCTTC	CASSQNPGTSSSYNEQFF	TRBJ2-1	NA	TRBV4-1	NA
TGTGCCAGCACCTCCGGACTAGCGTGGAGTGGGGAGCAGTACTTC	CASTSGLAWSGEQYF	TRBJ2-7	NA	TRBV7-2	TRBD2
TGTGCCAGCAGTAAACCGTACGTCAATGAGCAGTTCTTC	CASSKPYVNEQFF	TRBJ2-1	NA	TRBV6-5	NA
TGTGCCAGCAGCCAAAATCCCGGGGCAGGTCAGCCCCAGCATTTT	CASSQNPGAGQPQHF	TRBJ1-5	NA	TRBV5-5	NA
TGCGCCAACTGTTTGAAGACCGGGAAGGACACTGAAGCTTTCTTT	CANCLKTGKDTEAFF	TRBJ1-1	NA	TRBV4-3	NA
TGCGCCAGCAGCCCGACTAGCGGGAGCTCCTACAATGAGCAGTTCTTC	CASSPTSGSSYNEQFF	TRBJ2-1	once	TRBV5-1	TRBD2
TGTGCCAGCAGCTTAGCGCTGTTCGAGACCCAGTACTTC	CASSLALFETQYF	TRBJ2-5	NA	TRBV7-6	NA
TGTGCCAGCAGTGAGACGACAGGGGGAAACGAAAAACTGTTTTTT	CASSETTGGNEKLFF	TRBJ1-4	NA	TRBV6-1	TRBD1
TGTGCCAGCAGGGAACAGGGTACCTACGAGCAGTACTTC	CASREQGTYEQYF	TRBJ2-7	once	TRBV2	NA
TGCGCCAGCAGCTTGGGGGTTGGGGCTTACCTTTACAATGAGCAGTTCTTC	CASSLGVGAYLYNEQFF	TRBJ2-1	NA	TRBV5-1	NA
TGCGCCAGCAGCCAAGATCAAGCGGGAGGGCTTATTCAGTACTTC	CASSQDQAGGLIQYF	TRBJ2-4	NA	TRBV4-1	TRBD2
TGCGCCAGCAGCTTTTACGGGGGCGAGTCTGGGGCCAACGTCCTGACTTTC	CASSFYGGESGANVLTF	TRBJ2-6	NA	TRBV5-1	NA
TGTGCCAGCTCACCTCGGCAGGGATCCATCTACGAGCAGTACTTC	CASSPRQGSIYEQYF	TRBJ2-7	once	TRBV18	NA
TGTGCCAGCATGGACTTTCTAAGCGATCAGCCCCAGCATTTT	CASMDFLSDQPQHF	TRBJ1-5	NA	TRBV6-5	NA
TGTGCCAGCAGTTTAGATAATGAAAAACTGTTTTTT	CASSLDNEKLFF	TRBJ1-4	few	TRBV7-9	NA
TGCAGTGCTAGTTCCAGGGTCCCAGATACGCAGTATTTT	CSASSRVPDTQYF	TRBJ2-3	NA	TRBV20-1	NA
TGTGCCTGGAGTGGCGGAAAAGGCTACGAGCAGTACTTC	CAWSGGKGYEQYF	TRBJ2-7	NA	TRBV30	NA
TGTGCCAGCAGTTTTTCCGGGTCGGATACGCAGTATTTT	CASSFSGSDTQYF	TRBJ2-3	NA	TRBV12-3/TRBV12-4	NA
TGTGCCAGCAGCTTGGGACAAGAGACCCAGTACTTC	CASSLGQETQYF	TRBJ2-5	NA	TRBV7-9	NA
TGCAGCGTTAGTGAGGGGAGCACTGAAGCTTTCTTT	CSVSEGSTEAFF	TRBJ1-1	NA	TRBV29-1	NA
TGTGCCAGCAAGTGGAGGGGTAACTATGGCTACACCTTC	CASKWRGNYGYTF	TRBJ1-2	NA	TRBV5-8	NA
TGTGCCAGTAGTATTAACAGATACTACGAGCAGTACTTC	CASSINRYYEQYF	TRBJ2-7	few	TRBV19	NA
TGTGCCATCAGTGTAGGAGGCAGGGGGCCCGACTCGGGAAATTCACCCCTCCACTTT	CAISVGGRGPDSGNSPLHF	TRBJ1-6	NA	TRBV10-3	TRBD1
TGTGCCAGCAGTTTGGGGGGGACAAATAATTCACCCCTCCACTTT	CASSLGGTNNSPLHF	TRBJ1-6	NA	TRBV28	NA
TGTGCCAGCATTGCGTTGTTGGACACTGAAGCTTTCTTT	CASIALLDTEAFF	TRBJ1-1	NA	TRBV12-3/TRBV12-4	NA
TGTGCCACCAGTGATTTCCGGACAGGAGGCGAAGAGACCCAGTACTTC	CATSDFRTGGEETQYF	TRBJ2-5	NA	TRBV24-1	TRBD1
TGCGCCAGCAGCTTGTACAATGAGCAGTTCTTC	CASSLYNEQFF	TRBJ2-1	NA	TRBV5-1	NA